This TCR beta chain was sequenced for a study of OX40 agonist ivuxolimab in advanced cancers. Study at large: Ivuxolimab, which patients received intravenously every 2 weeks, was dosed at 0.01 to 10 mg/kg. Study observations and caveats: CD8+ T cells showed, on average, more clonal expansion than CD4+ cells. Determination of antigen specificity was not performed for the expanded peripheral T cells.

This CDR3 spans 19 amino acids. Germline values: CDR1 SGHAT, CDR2 FQNNGV. V lost 4 bases, J lost 6 bases, and 28 bases lay in between. Anyone with autoimmune disease history or systemic immunosuppression was excluded. Details on this clone: Its antigen is still unknown.

Libraries were prepared by immunoSEQ multiplex PCR; TCRdb keeps only in-frame clonotypes and omits some of them. Seen here are fewer than 70,000 clones, 70% to 90% observed once, and the top ten hold 3%. Sequencing was performed on CD4+ or CD8+ T cells sorted from blood, taken in a trial of the OX40 agonist ivuxolimab. The J gene is TRBJ2-1, the V gene TRBV11-2; D is possibly TRBD2 (5 bases). This TCR came from an adult with an advanced solid tumor such as melanoma, head and neck, liver or kidney cancer. CDR3 loop: CASSSRTQTWLEVSNEQFF. The CDR3 nucleotides are TGTGCCAGCAGCTCAAGGACTCAGACTTGGTTAGAAGTCAGCAATGAGCAGTTCTTC.